This TCR beta chain is from a study of long-term antiretroviral therapy in people with HIV. Overall study findings and caveats: It was observed that HIV repertoires exhibited narrower CDR3 length ranges than controls.

Each HIV-infected participant was given treatment in the United States. Each sample contained roughly 0.85-10 million cryopreserved PBMC, thawed before DNA extraction. This CDR3 has 13 amino acids. The germline V gene encodes CDR1 LNHDA and CDR2 SQIVND (reference sequence). V was pared by 7 bases and J by 1 base, with 10 bases between. The assay used was immunoSEQ (version v3.0), run at survey level. Measured with immunoSEQ multiplex PCR; TCRdb has only the in-frame clones, and not every one. The table includes 20,000 to 25,000 clones, around 85% detected once. This clone has a single count. Antigen specificity is unknown.

V and J are TRBV19 and TRBJ1-1; D is ambiguous. The TCR originated in a man aged 18 to 29 with HIV. This sample comprised unsorted PBMCs, obtained around 4 years after starting antiretroviral therapy. For the CDR3, the DNA is TGTGCCAGTAAAGTGCCCAGGAACACTGAAGCTTTCTTT. The encoded protein is CASKVPRNTEAFF.